This entry concerns a single TCR beta chain. Cohorts were based on clinical histories the participants reported. The sample belongs to a study of blood T cell repertoires in COVID-19. The CDR3 runs to 19 residues. V dropped 0 bases and J dropped 4; count of bases not matched to a gene: 11. CDR1 is KGHDR and CDR2 is SFDVKD in the germline V gene. In the study's own analysis: Estimation of nucleated cell counts was performed using reference gene primer amplification. Profiled with immunoSEQ multiplex PCR; TCRdb holds only in-frame clones, not every one. The DNA was the basis for D and trimming; V, J and clone size are from that table. In the table there are over 200,000 clones, 70% to 90% of which are singletons.

Sequencing input: PBMCs or T cells enriched from blood (not recorded which). This TCR derives from a young woman who had been exposed to COVID-19. This chain uses TRBV24-1 with TRBJ1-4, with 9 bases lining up with TRBD1. The CDR3 nucleotides are TGTGCCACCAGTGATTTGGGGCCACAGGGGGCTTCAGATAATGAAAAACTGTTTTTT. This codes for CATSDLGPQGASDNEKLFF.